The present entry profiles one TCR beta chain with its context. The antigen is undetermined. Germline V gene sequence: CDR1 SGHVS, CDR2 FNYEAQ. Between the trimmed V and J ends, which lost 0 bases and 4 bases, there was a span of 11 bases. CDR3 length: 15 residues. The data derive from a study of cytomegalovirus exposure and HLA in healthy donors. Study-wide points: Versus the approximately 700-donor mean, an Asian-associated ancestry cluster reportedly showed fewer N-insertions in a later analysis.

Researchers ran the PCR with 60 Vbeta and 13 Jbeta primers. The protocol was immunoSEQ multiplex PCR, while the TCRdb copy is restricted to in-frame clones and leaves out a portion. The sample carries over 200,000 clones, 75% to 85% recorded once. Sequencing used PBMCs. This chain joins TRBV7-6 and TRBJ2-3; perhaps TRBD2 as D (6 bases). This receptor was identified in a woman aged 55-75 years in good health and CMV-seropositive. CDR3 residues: CASSLARRVSDTQYF. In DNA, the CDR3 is TGTGCCAGCAGCTTAGCCCGGAGGGTGTCAGATACGCAGTATTTT.